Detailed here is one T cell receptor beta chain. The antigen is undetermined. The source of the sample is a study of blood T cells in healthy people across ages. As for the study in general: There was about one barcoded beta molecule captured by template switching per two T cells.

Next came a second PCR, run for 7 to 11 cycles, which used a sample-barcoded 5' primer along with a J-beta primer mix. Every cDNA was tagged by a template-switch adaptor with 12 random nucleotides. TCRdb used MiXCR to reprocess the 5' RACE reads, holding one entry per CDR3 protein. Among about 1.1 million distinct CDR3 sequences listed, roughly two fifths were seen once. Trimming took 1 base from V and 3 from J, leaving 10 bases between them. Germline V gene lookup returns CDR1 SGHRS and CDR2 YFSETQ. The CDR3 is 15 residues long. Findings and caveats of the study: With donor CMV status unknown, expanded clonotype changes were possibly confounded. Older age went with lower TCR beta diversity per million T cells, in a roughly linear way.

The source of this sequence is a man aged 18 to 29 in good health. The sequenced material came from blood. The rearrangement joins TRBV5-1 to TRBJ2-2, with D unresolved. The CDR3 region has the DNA TGCGCCAGCAGCTTGACCCCTTTCGACACCGGGGAGCTGTTTTTT. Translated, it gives CASSLTPFDTGELFF.